The rows below give T cell receptor beta chains drawn from one sample of a study of Ad26.COV2.S vaccination and SARS-CoV-2 variants. Produced via immunoSEQ multiplex PCR; TCRdb's table is partial and in-frame only. The sample holds roughly 500,000 clones, around nine tenths seen once. The sample here was peripheral blood, taken in a trial of Ad26.COV2.S vaccine versus placebo. The receptors stem from a person aged 18-65 years who received the Ad26.COV2.S COVID-19 vaccine or a placebo. CDR3s include the opening cysteine and the closing phenylalanine or tryptophan. The size of a clone is reported for some rows only, either as once, few or many, or as a class for expanded clones.

v_gene | abundance | CDR3aa
TRBV7-9 | . | CASTRGQGTEAFF
TRBV9 | . | CASSNGPQPGTDTQYF
TRBV20-1 | . | CSQMKNEKLFF
TRBV4-3 | few | CASSQGGHGRDGQFF
TRBV6-2/TRBV6-3 | . | CASSYSSYGYTF
TRBV5-6 | . | CASSPGEVGTYGYTF
TRBV4-3 | . | CASSRGTSGSVSTGELFF
TRBV9 | . | CASSVTGNTNYGYTF
TRBV3-1/TRBV3-2 | . | CASSQAGSSYNEQFF
TRBV11-3 | . | CASSSGQGTYEQYF
TRBV11-1 | . | CASSLALVPFYNEQFF
TRBV5-4 | once | CASSLGAGTNTEAFF
TRBV28 | . | CASKTGDGNQPQHF
TRBV29-1 | . | CSVRRESGDTQYF
TRBV19 | . | CASSIEGTGGYQPQHF
TRBV9 | . | CASSVGQTTRSPLHF
TRBV5-5 | . | CASSLSEGPYNEQFF
TRBV19 | . | CASSTRTDRLSSYEQYF
TRBV28 | . | CATFRGPNRGYTF
TRBV6-1 | . | CASSERGEQYF
TRBV5-8 | once | CASSFRGRYEQYF
TRBV28 | . | CASSLSRGALPNYGYTF
TRBV6-5 | . | CAVRDRGSPNYGYTF
TRBV2 | . | CASSDAGAKNIQYF
TRBV28 | . | CASSTWTESSYNSPLHF
TRBV5-1 | once | CASSLVGQSTEAFF
TRBV10-3 | . | CAISYRPREKLFF
TRBV2 | . | CASSPSGLNTEAFF
TRBV25-1 | . | CASSDPRGGSGEKLFF
TRBV28 | . | CASSNRGYSNQPQHF
TRBV6-2/TRBV6-3 | . | CASSYSITSGTSGANVLTF
TRBV9 | . | CASSPRTSGGDTQYF